Listed below are T cell receptor beta chains from one sample, sequenced in a study of beta chain features in type 1 diabetes. Using immunoSEQ multiplex PCR, the repertoire was profiled, and TCRdb retains in-frame clones only, with some absent. Of a few hundred thousand clones listed, around 26% are singletons. The sequencing input was central memory CD4+ T cells from blood. The receptors were sampled from a man aged 25 to 45 in good health. CDR3s include the opening cysteine and the closing phenylalanine or tryptophan. The D gene is left open where the match is weak. The listing skips clone size in some rows; elsewhere it reads once, few, many or a size class.

clone_size d_call j_call v_call cdr3_aa cdr3_nt
once - TRBJ1-2 TRBV2 CASSFSLTGSYGYTF TGTGCCAGCAGCTTCTCGTTGACAGGATCTTATGGCTACACCTTC
- TRBD2 TRBJ2-4 TRBV5-4 CASSLARTSGVNIQYF TGTGCCAGCAGCTTGGCGAGAACTAGCGGGGTAAACATTCAGTACTTC
- TRBD1 TRBJ2-5 TRBV5-6 CASSLSLETGKVTQYF TGTGCCAGCAGCTTGTCCCTCGAGACAGGGAAGGTGACCCAGTACTTC
- TRBD2 TRBJ2-3 TRBV25-1 CASSQLGTSSGSDTQYF TGTGCCAGCAGCCAACTAGGGACTAGCTCAGGGTCGGATACGCAGTATTTT
- TRBD2 TRBJ2-5 TRBV7-2 CASSRRGAGAQETQYF TGTGCCAGCAGCCGCCGGGGAGCGGGAGCTCAAGAGACCCAGTACTTC
- - TRBJ2-5 TRBV10-3 CAISEWGSETQYF TGTGCCATCAGTGAGTGGGGGTCGGAGACCCAGTACTTC
- - TRBJ1-2 TRBV6-5 CASRLGTNYGYTF TGTGCCAGCAGGCTGGGGACAAACTATGGCTACACCTTC
- - TRBJ2-7 TRBV29-1 CSVRTARGISSYEQYF TGCAGCGTGAGGACAGCAAGGGGAATTAGCTCCTACGAGCAGTACTTC
once - TRBJ2-1 TRBV4-1 CASSQESSYSGEQFF TGCGCCAGCAGCCAAGAGTCTAGTTACTCGGGTGAGCAGTTCTTC
few TRBD2 TRBJ2-3 TRBV30 CAWSVGLAGVTDTQYF TGTGCCTGGAGTGTAGGACTAGCGGGAGTAACGGATACGCAGTATTTT
- - TRBJ1-2 TRBV18 CASSLDQGNYGYTF TGTGCCAGCTCACTCGACCAGGGAAACTATGGCTACACCTTC
few TRBD1 TRBJ2-1 TRBV25-1 CASSPTGGYNEQFF TGTGCCAGCAGCCCGACAGGGGGCTACAATGAGCAGTTCTTC
- - TRBJ2-7 TRBV6-5 CASSYSRRSYEQYF TGTGCCAGCAGTTACTCGAGGCGCTCCTACGAGCAGTACTTC
- - TRBJ2-3 TRBV15 CATSQYPGAGTDTQYF TGTGCCACCAGTCAATATCCGGGGGCCGGGACAGATACGCAGTATTTT
few - TRBJ1-4 TRBV7-2 CASSSLAGNEKLFF TGTGCCAGCAGCTCCCTAGCGGGGAATGAAAAACTGTTTTTT
- - TRBJ1-1 TRBV5-1 CASSDKQGPGNTEAFF TGCGCCAGCAGCGATAAACAGGGCCCGGGGAACACTGAAGCTTTCTTT
few - TRBJ2-3 TRBV25-1 CASRSSSTDTQYF TGTGCCAGCAGATCTTCTAGCACAGATACGCAGTATTTT
few - TRBJ2-1 TRBV15 CATSRRQGPAYNEQFF TGTGCCACCAGCAGGCGCCAGGGACCTGCCTACAATGAGCAGTTCTTC